Following are 12 T cell receptor beta chains from one sample sequenced in a study of blood T cells in healthy people across ages. Primers used in a second PCR of about 7 to 12 cycles were a sample-barcoded 5' primer and a J-beta primer mix. TCRdb fed the 5' RACE reads into MiXCR, producing one record per CDR3 protein. This repertoire shows around 1,900,000 distinct CDR3 sequences, approximately 39% found once; its top ten account for roughly 23%. The sample consisted of blood. The receptors originated from a human donor in good health.

This clonotype was counted ten times or more. This chain uses TRBV20-1 with TRBJ2-7; tentatively, D is TRBD2 (6 bases). V shed 5 bases and J shed 0 bases, with 17 bases lying between them. The CDR3 extends over 15 amino acids. Per germline, CDR1 DFQATT and CDR2 SNEGSKA (reference sequence). CDR3: CSASPPSGDSYEQYF. CDR3 DNA: TGCAGTGCTTCCCCCCCTTCGGGGGACTCCTACGAGCAGTACTTC.

This sequence joins TRBV2 and TRBJ1-2; 9 bases are shared with TRBD1. This CDR3 has 15 amino acids. The V gene's germline CDR1 is SNHLY and CDR2 FYNNEI. Unmatched junction bases numbered 11, after V lost 5 bases and J lost 7 bases. The CDR3 protein is CASSISTGGTSGYTF. CDR3 nucleotides: TGTGCCAGCAGTATATCGACAGGGGGAACCTCTGGCTACACCTTC.

In this sample, this clonotype turned up a few times. This chain links TRBV20-1 with TRBJ2-3; 8 nucleotides agree with TRBD1. CDR3 length: 19 residues. With V trimmed by 6 bases and J by 0 bases, 20 bases remained unmatched. The germline V gene has CDR1 DFQATT and CDR2 SNEGSKA (reference sequence). In DNA, the CDR3 is TGCAGTGCGAGAACGGCCGGGACAGGCCCTTCTACTAGCACAGATACGCAGTATTTT. Translation gives CSARTAGTGPSTSTDTQYF.

The gene calls are TRBV28 and TRBJ1-2, with 7 positions matching TRBD1. The trim removed 3 bases at V and 3 bases at J, leaving 7 bases unmatched. In germline, CDR1 is MDHEN, CDR2 SYDVKM. The CDR3 contains 15 residues. The chain's CDR3 is CASSLGGTAHYGYTF. DNA of the CDR3: TGTGCCAGCAGTTTGGGTGGGACAGCACACTATGGCTACACCTTC.

In this sample, this clonotype turned up many times. V and J are TRBV5-1 and TRBJ2-1; 7 positions agree with TRBD1. The V and J ends lost 5 bases and 0 bases, in that order; junction bases with no gene match: 8. Germline V gives CDR1 SGHRS, CDR2 YFSETQ. The CDR3 extends over 16 amino acids. Here the CDR3 reads CASSKAGDSSYNEQFF. In DNA form, the CDR3 reads TGCGCCAGCAGTAAAGCAGGGGACAGCTCCTACAATGAGCAGTTCTTC.

This clonotype was recorded a few times. Sequence at one end of the junction differs from germline and may be a read error. The chain has TRBV4-3 and TRBJ1-2; no clear D. Per germline, CDR1 LGHNA and CDR2 YSLEER. CDR3 length: 13 amino acids. CDR3 bases: TGTGCCAGCAGCCAGCGGGGATACTATGGCTACACCTTC. Encoded protein: CASSQRGYYGYTF.

This clonotype was seen a few times. V usage is TRBV12-3 or TRBV12-4 and J usage is TRBJ2-1; D unresolved. The CDR3 consists of 12 residues. The V and J ends lost 5 bases and 6 bases respectively, with 8 bases between them. CDR3 region: CASSTRRNEQFF. The CDR3 nucleotides are TGTGCCAGCAGTACCAGACGCAATGAGCAGTTCTTC.

The chain joins TRBV20-1 to TRBJ1-2; D remains unclear. CDR1 and CDR2 (germline): DFQATT, SNEGSKA (reference sequence). The CDR3 covers 12 residues. Trimming cost V 0 bases and J 4 bases, with 6 bases left between them. In nucleotides, the CDR3 is TGCAGTGCTAGAGATCCGGGCTATGGCTACACCTTC. It codes for CSARDPGYGYTF.

V usage is TRBV7-9 and J usage is TRBJ1-2; no reliable D call. Trimming cost V 4 bases and J 4 bases, with 13 bases left between them. CDR1 is SEHNR and CDR2 is FQNEAQ in the germline V gene (reference sequence). The CDR3 runs to 14 residues. CDR3 amino acids: CASSYETGFYGYTF. For the CDR3, the DNA is TGTGCCAGCAGCTACGAGACGGGGTTCTATGGCTACACCTTC.

In regard to this clonotype: It may be a read error: a sequence one base away is much more abundant. The chain recombines TRBV20-1 with TRBJ1-4, with unresolved D. The CDR3 loop spans 14 amino acids. The germline gives CDR1 DFQATT, CDR2 SNEGSKA (reference sequence). The CDR3 DNA follows: TGCAGTGCTAGAGATCCAGCTACTAATGAAAAACGGTTTTTT. Its protein is CSARDPATNEKRFF.

With respect to this clonotype: One end of the junction does not line up with germline, which may come from a read error. The chain employs TRBV28 and TRBJ2-5, with no clear D. This CDR3 is built from 16 residues. Germline CDR1 and CDR2: MDHEN and SYDVKM. CDR3 in DNA: TGTGCCAACAGTCTCGGTTCTCATCAAGGCAAAGAGACCCAGTACTTC. This gives the protein CANSLGSHQGKETQYF.

This clonotype occurred a few times. V and J are TRBV7-2 and TRBJ2-7; D call uncertain. This CDR3 contains 14 residues. CDR1 is SGHTA and CDR2 is FQGNSA in the germline V gene. The germline V and J ends were trimmed by 1 base and 5 bases, with 12 bases remaining between them. CDR3 sequence: CASSLEFGIHEQYF. CDR3 coding DNA: TGTGCCAGCAGCTTAGAATTTGGGATCCACGAGCAGTACTTC.